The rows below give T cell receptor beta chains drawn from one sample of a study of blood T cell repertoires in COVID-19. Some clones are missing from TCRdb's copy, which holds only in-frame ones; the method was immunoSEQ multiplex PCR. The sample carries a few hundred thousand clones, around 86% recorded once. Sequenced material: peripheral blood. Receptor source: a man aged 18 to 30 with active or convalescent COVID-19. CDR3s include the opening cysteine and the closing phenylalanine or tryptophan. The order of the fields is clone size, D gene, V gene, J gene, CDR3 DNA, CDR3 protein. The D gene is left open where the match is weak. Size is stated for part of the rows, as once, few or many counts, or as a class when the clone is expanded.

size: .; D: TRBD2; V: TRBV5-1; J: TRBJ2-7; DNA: TGCGCCAGCAGCCTGGAGCTACTAGCGGCATCCTACGAGCAGTACTTC; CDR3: CASSLELLAASYEQYF
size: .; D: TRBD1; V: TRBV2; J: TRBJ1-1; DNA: TGTGCCAGCAGTGACCAGGGGGTGATGAACACTGAAGCTTTCTTT; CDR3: CASSDQGVMNTEAFF
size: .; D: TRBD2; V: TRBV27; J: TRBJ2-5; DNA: TGTGCCAGCACTGACGCGGCGGGAGACCGAGAGACCCAGTACTTC; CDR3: CASTDAAGDRETQYF
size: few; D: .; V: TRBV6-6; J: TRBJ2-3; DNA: TGTGCCAGCAGTTACTCGAGATCGGGGGCAGATACGCAGTATTTT; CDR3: CASSYSRSGADTQYF
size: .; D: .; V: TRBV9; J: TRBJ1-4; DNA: TGTGCCAGCAGCGTAGGAGCTAATGAAAAACTGTTTTTT; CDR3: CASSVGANEKLFF
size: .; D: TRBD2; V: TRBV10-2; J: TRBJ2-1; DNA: TGCGCCAGCAGATTAGCGGGAGGCTCCTACAATGAGCAGTTCTTC; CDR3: CASRLAGGSYNEQFF
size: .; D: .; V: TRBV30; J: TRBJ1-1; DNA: TGTGCCTGGAGTAGGTTGGGGGGTTACACTGAAGCTTTCTTT; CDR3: CAWSRLGGYTEAFF
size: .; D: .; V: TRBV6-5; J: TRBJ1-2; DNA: TGTGCCTCCCGACAGAGGTCTGGCTACACCTTC; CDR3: CASRQRSGYTF
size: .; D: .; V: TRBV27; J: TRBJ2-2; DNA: TGTGCCAGCAGTTTAGGCGAGGCCTCCTCCGGGGAGCTGTTTTTT; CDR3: CASSLGEASSGELFF
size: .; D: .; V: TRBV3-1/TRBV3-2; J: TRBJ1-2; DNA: TGTGCCAGCAGCCTGGACAGCTCTAACTATGGCTACACCTTC; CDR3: CASSLDSSNYGYTF
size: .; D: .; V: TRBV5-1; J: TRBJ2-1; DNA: TGCGCCAGCAGCTTGGCGGGAGTCTATAATGAGCAGTTCTTC; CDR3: CASSLAGVYNEQFF
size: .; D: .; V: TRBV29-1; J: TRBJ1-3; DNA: TGCAGCGTTGAAGTTCGAACTGTTGGAAACACCATATATTTT; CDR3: CSVEVRTVGNTIYF
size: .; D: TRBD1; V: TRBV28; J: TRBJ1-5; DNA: TGTGCCAGCAGTGACCCACAGGGGTTTAGTCAGCCCCAGCATTTT; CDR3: CASSDPQGFSQPQHF
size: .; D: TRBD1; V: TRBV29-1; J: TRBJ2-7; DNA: TGCAGCGTGACGACAGGGTCAGGCTCCTACGAGCAGTACTTC; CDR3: CSVTTGSGSYEQYF
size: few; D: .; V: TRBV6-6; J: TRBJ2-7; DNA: TGTGCCAGCAGTTACGACGTACCGGGGATCTACGAGCAGTACTTC; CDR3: CASSYDVPGIYEQYF
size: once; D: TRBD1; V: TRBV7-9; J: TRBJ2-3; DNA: TGTGCCAGCAGTCTCGCACAGGGGGCTAAAGATACGCAGTATTTT; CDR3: CASSLAQGAKDTQYF
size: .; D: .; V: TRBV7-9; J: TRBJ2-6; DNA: TGTGCCAGCAGCACTCCGCCGGAGCTTAGGGGAACCATAGGGGCCAACGTCCTGACTTTC; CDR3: CASSTPPELRGTIGANVLTF
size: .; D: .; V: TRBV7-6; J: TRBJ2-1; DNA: TGTGCCAGCAGCGACAGAAATGAGCAGTTCTTC; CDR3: CASSDRNEQFF
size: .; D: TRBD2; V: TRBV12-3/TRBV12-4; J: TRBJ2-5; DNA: TGTGCCAGCAGTTTATACGGGCGGGGGGGCGAGTACTTC; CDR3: CASSLYGRGGEYF
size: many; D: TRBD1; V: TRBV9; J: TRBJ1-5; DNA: TGTGCCAGCAGCGTAGGAGGGGGCAAGGTACAGCCCCAGCATTTT; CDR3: CASSVGGGKVQPQHF
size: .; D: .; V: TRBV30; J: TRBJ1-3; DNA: TGTGCCTGGAGTGCGGGACACTCTGGAAACACCATATATTTT; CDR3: CAWSAGHSGNTIYF
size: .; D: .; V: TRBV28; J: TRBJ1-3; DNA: TGTGCCAGCAGTTTCAGGTACACCATATATTTT; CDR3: CASSFRYTIYF
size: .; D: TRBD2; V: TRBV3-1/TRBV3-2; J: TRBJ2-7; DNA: TGTGCCAGCAGCCCGGGACTAGGTGGCTACGAGCAGTACTTC; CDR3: CASSPGLGGYEQYF
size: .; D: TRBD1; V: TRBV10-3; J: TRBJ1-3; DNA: TGTGCCACGGCCCCAGGGGGGAGCGACACCATATATTTT; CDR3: CATAPGGSDTIYF
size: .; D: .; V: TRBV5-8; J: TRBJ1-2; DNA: TGTGCCAGCAGCCGGTATGGCTACACCTTC; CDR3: CASSRYGYTF
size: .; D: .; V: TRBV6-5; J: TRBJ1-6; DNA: TGTGCCAGCAGTCTAACAGGGAGAAATTCACCCCTCCACTTT; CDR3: CASSLTGRNSPLHF
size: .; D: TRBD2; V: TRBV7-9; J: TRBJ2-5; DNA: TGTGCCAGCAGCTTCGGACTAGTTGATATCGAGACCCAGTACTTC; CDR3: CASSFGLVDIETQYF
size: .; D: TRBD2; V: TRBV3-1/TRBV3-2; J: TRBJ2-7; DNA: TGTGCCAGCAGCCAAGCACCTAGCGGGATCTACGAGCAGTACTTC; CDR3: CASSQAPSGIYEQYF
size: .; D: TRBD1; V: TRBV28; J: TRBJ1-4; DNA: TGTGCCAGCAGTTTAGGACAGGGATTTGAAAAACTGTTTTTT; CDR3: CASSLGQGFEKLFF
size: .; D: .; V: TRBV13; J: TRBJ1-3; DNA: TGTGCCAGCAGCTTCCGGGGAAACACCATATATTTT; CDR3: CASSFRGNTIYF
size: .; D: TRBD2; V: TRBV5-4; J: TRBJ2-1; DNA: TGTGCCAGCAGCCCCGGGACTAACTCCTACAATGAGCAGTTCTTC; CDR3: CASSPGTNSYNEQFF
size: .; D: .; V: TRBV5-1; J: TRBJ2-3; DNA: TGCGCCAGCAGCTTGGGAATTACGGGGGATTCGACAGATACGCAGTATTTT; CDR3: CASSLGITGDSTDTQYF
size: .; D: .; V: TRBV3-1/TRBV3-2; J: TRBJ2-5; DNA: TGTGCCAGCAGCCAGCTCGAGGCGTACCAAGAGACCCAGTACTTC; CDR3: CASSQLEAYQETQYF
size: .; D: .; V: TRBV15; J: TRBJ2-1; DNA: TGTGCCACCAGCAGAGATAACGGGGGACCCTACAATGAGCAGTTCTTC; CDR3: CATSRDNGGPYNEQFF
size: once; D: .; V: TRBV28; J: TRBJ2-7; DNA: TGTGCCAGCAGTTTGGGGGCGGCTACCTACGAGCAGTACTTC; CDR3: CASSLGAATYEQYF
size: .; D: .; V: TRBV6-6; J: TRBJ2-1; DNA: TGTGCCAGCAGTTCTAACCCCAGGGGCGAGCAGTTCTTC; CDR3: CASSSNPRGEQFF
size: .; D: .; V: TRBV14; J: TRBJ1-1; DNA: TGTGCCAGCAGCCTCAACAGGGTCGGCACTGAAGCTTTCTTT; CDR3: CASSLNRVGTEAFF
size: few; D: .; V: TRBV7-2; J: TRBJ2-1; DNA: TGTGCCAGCAGCTCACGGGGTGGGGGGAACAATGAGCAGTTCTTC; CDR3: CASSSRGGGNNEQFF
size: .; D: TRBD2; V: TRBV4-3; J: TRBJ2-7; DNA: TGCGCCAGCAGCCAAGGAGAAGCGGGAGGTTCCCTCGAGCAGTACTTC; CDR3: CASSQGEAGGSLEQYF
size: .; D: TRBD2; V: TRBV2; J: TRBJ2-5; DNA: TGTGCCAGCATCGGCGGGGGGTCCCAGTACTTC; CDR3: CASIGGGSQYF
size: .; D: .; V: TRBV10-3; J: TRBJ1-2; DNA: TGTGCCATCAGCCTCAGGGAAGGCTACACCTTC; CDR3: CAISLREGYTF
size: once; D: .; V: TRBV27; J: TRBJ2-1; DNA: TGTGCCAGCAGTTGGAGGGGGCTAGACAATGAGCAGTTCTTC; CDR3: CASSWRGLDNEQFF
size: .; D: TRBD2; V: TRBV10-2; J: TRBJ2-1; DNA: TGCCCCCGAGGAGCGGGAGAGGAGAGGTACAATGAGCAGTTCTTC; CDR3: CPRGAGEERYNEQFF
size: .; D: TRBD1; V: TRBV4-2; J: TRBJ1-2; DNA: TGTGCCAGCAGCCAAGAGGGAGAGGGGGCGTACGGCTACACCTTC; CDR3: CASSQEGEGAYGYTF
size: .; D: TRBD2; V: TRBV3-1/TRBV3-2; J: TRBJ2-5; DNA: TGTGCCAGCAGCCAGGGCCTAAGGGCGGGGGAAGAGACCCAGTACTTC; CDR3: CASSQGLRAGEETQYF